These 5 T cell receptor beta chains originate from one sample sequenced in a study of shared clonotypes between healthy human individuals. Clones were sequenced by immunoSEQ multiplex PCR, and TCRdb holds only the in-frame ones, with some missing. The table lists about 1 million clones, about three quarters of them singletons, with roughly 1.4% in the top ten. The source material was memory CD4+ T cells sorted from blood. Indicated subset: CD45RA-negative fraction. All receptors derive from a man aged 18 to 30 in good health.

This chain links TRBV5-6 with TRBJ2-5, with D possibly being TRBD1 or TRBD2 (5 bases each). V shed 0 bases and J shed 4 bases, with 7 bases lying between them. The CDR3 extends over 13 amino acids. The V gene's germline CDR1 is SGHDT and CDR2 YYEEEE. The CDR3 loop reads CASSLGGTETQYF. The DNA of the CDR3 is TGTGCCAGCAGCTTGGGGGGGACAGAGACCCAGTACTTC.

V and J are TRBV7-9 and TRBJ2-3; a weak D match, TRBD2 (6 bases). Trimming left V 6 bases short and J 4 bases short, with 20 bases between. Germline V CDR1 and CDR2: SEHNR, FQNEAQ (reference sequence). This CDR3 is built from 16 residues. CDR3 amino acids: CASRSTRRESADTQYF. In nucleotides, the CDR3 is TGTGCCAGCAGATCAACGCGGAGGGAATCTGCAGATACGCAGTATTTT.

The CDR3 nucleotides read TGTGCCAGCAACGAGCGGGGGGCATATGGCTACACCTTC. Amino acids: CASNERGAYGYTF. V and J are TRBV6-5 and TRBJ1-2; possible D gene TRBD1, 6 bases. V lost 7 bases to trimming and J lost 5 bases, with 14 bases between them. The germline CDR1 and CDR2 sequences are MNHEY and SVGAGI. The CDR3 runs to 13 residues.

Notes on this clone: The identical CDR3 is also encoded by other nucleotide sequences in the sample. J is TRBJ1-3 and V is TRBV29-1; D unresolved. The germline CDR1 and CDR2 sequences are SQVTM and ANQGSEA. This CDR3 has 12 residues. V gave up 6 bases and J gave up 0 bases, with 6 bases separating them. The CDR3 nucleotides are TGCAGCGTGGCCTCCTCTGGAAACACCATATATTTT. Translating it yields CSVASSGNTIYF.

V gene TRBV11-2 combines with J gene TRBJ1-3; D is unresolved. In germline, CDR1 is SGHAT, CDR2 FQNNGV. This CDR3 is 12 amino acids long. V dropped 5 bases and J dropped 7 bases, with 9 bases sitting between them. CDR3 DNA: TGTGCCAGCAGCAACTCCCCCAACACCATATATTTT. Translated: CASSNSPNTIYF.